This TCR beta chain was found in a study of blood T cell repertoires in COVID-19. Turning to the study itself: Samples taken during acute and convalescent COVID-19 were collected in the United States, Italy and Spain.

Source study methods: Scientists estimated how many nucleated cells there were by amplifying reference gene primers. Produced via immunoSEQ multiplex PCR; TCRdb's table is partial and in-frame only. The V and J calls and clone size were taken over from that table, and D and trimming were inferred from the DNA. The sample comprises some 300,000 clones, just under 90% of which are singletons, and under 3.5% rests with the top ten. The CDR3 is made up of 14 amino acids. From germline, CDR1 is MNHEY and CDR2 SVGEGT. The junction had 2 bases not matched to a gene; V was cut back by 2 bases and J by 2 bases. Exposed participants came across a COVID-19 case within 2 weeks before study entry.

The sequenced sample consisted of PBMCs or T cells enriched from blood (not recorded which). The chain joins TRBV6-2 or TRBV6-3 to TRBJ2-7; TRBD2 agrees at 8 bases. The origin of this receptor is a woman in her fifties or sixties who had been exposed to COVID-19. CDR3 bases: TGTGCCAGCAGTTACGCGGGGGGCCCCTACGAGCAGTACTTC. Translation gives CASSYAGGPYEQYF.